A selection of T cell receptor beta chains follows, all from one sample in a study of siplizumab effects on memory and regulatory T cells. No cognate antigen is known for these TCRs. Clones were sequenced by immunoSEQ multiplex PCR, and TCRdb holds only the in-frame ones, with some missing. The data hold about 15,000 clones, with more than 40% observed a single time. The material sequenced was CFSE-low (dividing) CD4+ T cells sorted from an allogeneic mixed lymphocyte reaction. The receptors derive from a human donor in good health; the cells came from an allogeneic mixed lymphocyte reaction. Each CDR3 is given with its conserved first and last residue. Fields, in order: D gene, V gene, J gene, clone size, CDR3 protein, CDR3 DNA. D genes are given only for firm matches. Part of the rows lack a size; the others show once, few, many or a class for expanded clones.

>NA|TRBV11-2|TRBJ2-5|NA
CASSKDQKETQYF
TGTGCCAGCAGCAAGGACCAGAAGGAGACCCAGTACTTC
>TRBD2|TRBV7-2|TRBJ2-3|few
CASRQPGLATTDTQYF
TGTGCCAGCAGACAACCGGGACTAGCGACCACAGATACGCAGTATTTT
>NA|TRBV19|TRBJ1-4|medium-sized
CASSMPGARGFEKLFF
TGTGCCAGTAGTATGCCAGGGGCGCGGGGATTCGAAAAACTGTTTTTT
>NA|TRBV19|TRBJ1-1|NA
CASRLDGNTEAFF
TGTGCCAGTAGATTGGACGGGAACACTGAAGCTTTCTTT
>NA|TRBV4-3|TRBJ1-1|NA
CASSQDWWNTEAFF
TGCGCCAGCAGCCAAGATTGGTGGAACACTGAAGCTTTCTTT
>NA|TRBV10-3|TRBJ1-2|NA
CAISQTTNYGYTF
TGTGCCATCAGTCAAACAACTAACTATGGCTACACCTTC
>NA|TRBV2|TRBJ1-2|medium-sized
CASKRDRGYTF
TGTGCCAGCAAACGGGACCGGGGCTACACCTTC
>TRBD1|TRBV23-1|TRBJ2-7|few
CASSQSGQEENFSYEQYF
TGCGCCAGCAGTCAATCGGGACAGGAGGAAAATTTTAGCTACGAGCAGTACTTC
>NA|TRBV6-6|TRBJ2-1|NA
CASSLDSYNEQFF
TGTGCCAGCAGTTTAGACAGCTACAATGAGCAGTTCTTC
>NA|TRBV28|TRBJ1-2|few
CASSLLRGGYTF
TGTGCCAGCAGTTTGTTGAGGGGGGGCTACACCTTC
>NA|TRBV5-1|TRBJ1-1|NA
CASSLGMTLNTEAFF
TGCGCCAGCAGCTTGGGGATGACACTGAACACTGAAGCTTTCTTT
>NA|TRBV6-5|TRBJ2-7|few
CASSYRGLSYEQYF
TGTGCCAGCAGTTACCGGGGACTCTCCTACGAGCAGTACTTC
>NA|TRBV10-3|TRBJ2-4|NA
CAISESGPENIQYF
TGTGCCATCAGTGAGTCAGGGCCAGAAAACATTCAGTACTTC
>TRBD1|TRBV6-5|TRBJ2-7|NA
CASSYKGQGTTYEQYF
TGTGCCAGCAGTTATAAGGGACAGGGGACGACCTACGAGCAGTACTTC
>NA|TRBV30|TRBJ2-7|NA
CAWSGRERLGEQYF
TGTGCCTGGAGTGGACGAGAGCGATTAGGGGAGCAGTACTTC
>NA|TRBV30|TRBJ1-2|NA
CAWSEGRGSGYTF
TGTGCCTGGAGTGAAGGCAGGGGAAGTGGCTACACCTTC
>NA|TRBV5-1|TRBJ2-2|NA
CASSLGHEAGELFF
TGCGCCAGCAGCTTGGGCCATGAGGCCGGGGAGCTGTTTTTT